The 22 T cell receptor beta chains below all came from one sample that was sequenced in a study of control samples from healthy donors and cancer patients. TCRdb keeps only in-frame clones here, not all; method: immunoSEQ multiplex PCR. Here the sample spans roughly 100,000 clones, 70% to 90% being singletons. Sequenced sample: blood. These receptor sequences come from a man aged 30 to 39 in good health.

This chain connects TRBV7-9 to TRBJ1-3; possibly TRBD1 for D (5 bases). The germline V and J ends were trimmed by 2 bases and 0 bases, with 14 bases remaining between them. CDR1 SEHNR and CDR2 FQNEAQ come from the germline V gene (reference sequence). This CDR3 region has 17 residues. CDR3 in amino acids: CASSLKGLNNSGNTIYF. The CDR3 DNA reads TGTGCCAGCAGCTTAAAGGGACTCAATAACTCTGGAAACACCATATATTTT.

CDR3 nucleotides: TGTGCCAGCAGCCAAGGCGGCGGGGTGACGGATGAAAAACTGTTTTTT. Translated, it gives CASSQGGGVTDEKLFF. The chain recombines TRBV3-1 (or the pseudogene TRBV3-2) with TRBJ1-4; D remains ambiguous. V was pared by 1 base and J by 6 bases, with 15 bases between. The CDR3 runs to 16 residues. The germline V gene has CDR1 LGHDT and CDR2 YNNKEL (reference sequence).

This clone showed up just once. The chain joins TRBV4-2 to TRBJ2-2; D assignment may be TRBD1 or TRBD2 (5 bases each). The CDR3 has 18 residues. The germline V gene has CDR1 LGHNA and CDR2 YNFKEQ. Trimming stripped 0 bases from V and 1 base from J, with 15 bases between. CDR3 DNA: TGTGCCAGCAGCCAAGAAAGGCAGGGAGTTGGGAACACCGGGGAGCTGTTTTTT. Encoded protein: CASSQERQGVGNTGELFF.

The chain couples TRBV9 to TRBJ2-2; the D is unclear. Germline V CDR1 and CDR2: SGDLS, YYNGEE. V lost 5 bases and J 2 bases, leaving 13 bases between the germline ends. This CDR3 contains 15 residues. This chain's CDR3 is CASRGTEINTGELFF. Here the CDR3 DNA reads TGTGCCAGCAGGGGCACGGAGATCAACACCGGGGAGCTGTTTTTT.

This rearrangement joins TRBV5-1 to TRBJ2-5; D remains ambiguous. The CDR3 sequence is 15 residues long. Trimming removed 4 bases at V and 2 bases at J, with 15 bases between. CDR1 is SGHRS, CDR2 YFSETQ, per germline. CDR3 protein: CASSAAGPEQETQYF. The CDR3 region has the DNA TGCGCCAGCAGCGCTGCTGGCCCAGAACAAGAGACCCAGTACTTC.

The V gene is TRBV20-1, the J gene TRBJ2-7; 7 nucleotides line up with TRBD1. Germline V gene sequence: CDR1 DFQATT, CDR2 SNEGSKA (reference sequence). With V trimmed by 3 bases and J by 6 bases, 8 bases remained unmatched. This CDR3 comprises 13 residues. CDR3 sequence (DNA): TGCAGTGCTAGTAAGACAGGGTTCAGCGAGCAGTACTTC. It codes for CSASKTGFSEQYF.

This chain links TRBV5-4 with TRBJ1-6; 11 positions agree with TRBD1. Germline CDR1 reads SGHNT; CDR2 reads YYREEE (reference sequence). This CDR3 spans 17 amino acids. V lost 3 bases and J lost 0; bases outside the gene matches: 2. This chain's CDR3 is CASSWDRGSSYNSPLHF. CDR3 nucleotide sequence: TGTGCCAGCAGCTGGGACAGGGGGAGCTCCTATAATTCACCCCTCCACTTT.

The chain's CDR3 is CASSIKRGHNTVGNTIYF. Here the CDR3 DNA reads TGTGCCAGTAGTATAAAGAGGGGGCATAATACCGTCGGAAACACCATATATTTT. The rearrangement links TRBV19 to TRBJ1-3; 7 bases align to TRBD1. Trimming removed 2 bases from V and 4 bases from J; junction bases left unmatched: 14. This CDR3 has 18 amino acids. Germline V lookup: CDR1 LNHDA, CDR2 SQIVND (reference sequence).

V usage is TRBV5-1 and J usage is TRBJ2-4, with unresolved D. CDR3 length equals 18 residues. Deletions cut 0 bases from V and 1 base from J, with 17 bases between. Germline V gives CDR1 SGHRS, CDR2 YFSETQ. For the CDR3, the DNA is TGCGCCAGCAGCTTGGCTAGTAGGGCAGGTTCGGCCAAAAACATTCAGTACTTC. Translating it yields CASSLASRAGSAKNIQYF.

The chain links TRBV28 to TRBJ2-5, with D possibly TRBD1 on 6 matching bases. CDR3 length equals 12 residues. In germline, CDR1 is MDHEN, CDR2 SYDVKM. Trimming cost V 7 bases and J 3 bases, with 9 bases left between them. CDR3 DNA: TGTGCCAGCAACAGGGTCGAAGAGACCCAGTACTTC. It yields the protein CASNRVEETQYF.

The chain recombines TRBV6-6 with TRBJ1-2, with a possible D match to TRBD1 (5 bases). Trimming cost V 6 bases and J 4 bases, with 12 bases left between them. The CDR3 runs to 13 residues. The germline V gene encodes CDR1 MNHNY and CDR2 SVGAGI (reference sequence). The CDR3 spells CASSTRGGYGYTF. The DNA of the CDR3 is TGTGCCAGCAGCACCCGGGGGGGCTATGGCTACACCTTC.

This chain joins TRBV7-5 and TRBJ2-5; the table's D gene call, TRBD1, was not cross checked with the DNA. TRBV7-5 has pseudogene status. The CDR3 runs to 14 residues. The CDR3 DNA follows: TGTGTCAGAAGCCCTTTAACCAGGGAAGAGACCCAGTACTTC. This gives the protein CVRSPLTREETQYF.

This clone was seen more than once but under ten times. The rearrangement links TRBV29-1 to TRBJ1-5; D is perhaps TRBD1 (5 bases). The CDR3 spans 13 residues. CDR1 is SQVTM, CDR2 ANQGSEA, per germline. V was shortened by 7 bases and J by 2 bases, with 12 bases between the two germline ends. In DNA, the CDR3 is TGCAGCGCCGGCGGGACCGGCAATCAGCCCCAGCATTTT. Protein product: CSAGGTGNQPQHF.

The chain employs TRBV25-1 and TRBJ1-5, with 7 bases that match TRBD1. Germline V gene lookup returns CDR1 MGHDK and CDR2 SYGVNS. The CDR3 runs to 16 residues. V shed 6 bases, J shed 2 bases, and the junction held 10 bases outside the gene matches. Here the CDR3 reads CASSRTTDRCNQPQHF. The CDR3 nucleotides read TGTGCCAGCAGCAGAACCACGGACAGGTGCAATCAGCCCCAGCATTTT.

This clone was observed a few times. The CDR3 loop is CASTSQGDSYNSPLHF. CDR3 bases: TGTGCCAGCACCTCGCAAGGTGACTCCTATAATTCACCCCTCCACTTT. The chain employs TRBV4-2 and TRBJ1-6; D remains ambiguous. CDR1 is LGHNA, CDR2 YNFKEQ, per germline. The CDR3 is made up of 16 amino acids. With 7 bases removed from V and 0 bases from J, the gap between germline ends came to 13 bases.

This clone has more than one count but fewer than ten. The DNA of the CDR3 is TGTGCCTGGAGTGTTTACGGCGGGACCTCCGGGGAGCTGTTTTTT. Translated, it gives CAWSVYGGTSGELFF. This chain uses TRBV30 with TRBJ2-2, with D perhaps TRBD2 (6 bases). Looked up from germline, CDR1 is GTSNPN and CDR2 is SVGIG (reference sequence). With 0 bases removed from V and 6 bases from J, the gap between germline ends came to 14 bases. The CDR3 has 15 amino acids.

This chain links TRBV12-3 or TRBV12-4 with TRBJ2-2; D is undetermined. V was pared by 8 bases and J by 0 bases, with 7 bases between. CDR3 length: 13 residues. CDR3 coding DNA: TGTGCCAGCTGTGCCACGAACACCGGGGAGCTGTTTTTT. It is translated as CASCATNTGELFF.

V usage is TRBV7-9 and J usage is TRBJ2-1, with D perhaps matching TRBD1 (7 bases). The CDR3 is 12 residues long. The germline V gene encodes CDR1 SEHNR and CDR2 FQNEAQ (reference sequence). The V gene lost 3 bases and the J gene lost 9 bases, with 9 bases spanning the gap. The DNA for the CDR3 is TGTGCCAGCAGCTTCCAGGGGGGTGAGCAGTTCTTC. Amino acid sequence: CASSFQGGEQFF.

The chain combines TRBV19 with TRBJ2-7, with D perhaps matching TRBD1 or TRBD2 (5 bases each). The CDR3 extends over 15 amino acids. Trimming removed 3 bases from V and 4 bases from J, with 16 bases in between. Germline-derived CDR1 and CDR2 are LNHDA and SQIVND (reference sequence). In DNA, the CDR3 is TGTGCCAGTAGTATTAGGGACCATTCTTCTTACGAGCAGTACTTC. Translated: CASSIRDHSSYEQYF.

CDR3 DNA sequence: TGTGCCAGCAGCCAAACAGGAATGCTGGGGTTCCAAGAGACCCAGTACTTC. This codes for CASSQTGMLGFQETQYF. The chain has TRBV3-1 (or the pseudogene TRBV3-2) and TRBJ2-5; perhaps TRBD1 as D (5 bases). Looked up from germline, CDR1 is LGHDT and CDR2 is YNNKEL (reference sequence). Deletions cut 2 bases from V and 1 base from J, with 17 bases between. This CDR3 is 17 amino acids long.

J is TRBJ1-6 and V is TRBV18; D gene unclear. With 2 bases removed from V and 8 bases from J, the gap between germline ends came to 13 bases. The CDR3 is 15 amino acids. Germline-derived CDR1 and CDR2 are KGHSH and LQKENI. CDR3 sequence reads: CASSPSPAEYSPLHF. In DNA form, the CDR3 reads TGTGCCAGCTCACCATCCCCGGCAGAGTATTCACCCCTCCACTTT.

This clone came up a few times. One end of the junction varies from germline; a read error may be responsible. The chain carries TRBV6-2 or TRBV6-3 and TRBJ2-7; unclear D gene. Germline V gene data show CDR1 as MNHEY and CDR2 as SVGEGT. The CDR3 runs to 11 residues. Written as DNA, the CDR3 is TGTGCCAGCAGTGACTCCTACGAGCAGTACTTC. Translation: CASSDSYEQYF.